A single TCR beta chain is shown here with its context. Its antigen is undetermined. The CDR3 covers 16 residues. With 0 bases removed from V and 4 bases from J, the gap between germline ends came to 15 bases. Germline V gives CDR1 MGHRA, CDR2 YSYEKL. Generated by immunoSEQ multiplex PCR, the TCRdb table keeps only in-frame clones and is missing some. In the table there are approximately 13,000 clones, 40% of which are singletons. For approximately six days at 37°C, the mixed lymphocyte reaction cells were kept in coculture. This specimen belongs to a study of siplizumab effects on memory and regulatory T cells. Study outcomes and limitations: Suppression by proliferating Tregs derived from siplizumab cultures was not verified. Among alloreactive clones, only a minor fraction mapped to unstimulated subsets. About 80-97% of proliferating CD4+ or CD8+ clones had no assignable naive or memory phenotype.

V usage is TRBV4-1 and J usage is TRBJ1-2; no clear D gene. The clonotype was recovered from a human donor in good health; the cells came from an allogeneic mixed lymphocyte reaction. Material: CFSE-low (dividing) CD8+ T cells sorted from an allogeneic mixed lymphocyte reaction. CDR3 nucleotides: TGCGCCAGCAGCCAAGAGAAGGTCGGGTGGGGCTATGGCTACACCTTC. This gives the protein CASSQEKVGWGYGYTF.